This TCR beta chain derives from a study of blood T cell repertoires in COVID-19. Study-wide background: Acute and convalescent COVID-19 specimens originated in the United States, Italy and Spain. The analysed material was cDNA or gDNA that came from T cells, B-cell-depleted T cells, or PBMCs.

Per the original data handling: Reference gene primer amplification yielded estimated nucleated cell counts. Method: immunoSEQ multiplex PCR; TCRdb's copy keeps in-frame clones and lacks some. V, J and clone size derive from that table, while D and trimming were established from the DNA sequence. Among over 95,000 clones listed, approximately 88% were seen once. The CDR3 consists of 16 residues. The V gene end was trimmed by 5 bases and the J gene end by 5 bases; junction bases not matched to a gene: 11. Looked up from germline, CDR1 is SNHLY and CDR2 is FYNNEI. The gene calls are TRBV2 and TRBJ2-5; 10 nucleotides agree with TRBD1. The receptor's source is an older woman with acute or convalescent COVID-19. Sequencing used peripheral blood. CDR3 residues: CASSLTRQGAKETQYF. The DNA for the CDR3 is TGTGCCAGCAGTTTAACCCGACAGGGGGCTAAGGAGACCCAGTACTTC.